This T cell receptor beta chain stems from a study of regulatory T cells in long-lasting Graves disease. There are a few counts of this clonotype. As yet, its antigen is unknown. Time point specified: newly diagnosed GD, antithyroid drugs for less than 3 months. RNA extracted from PBMCs served as the sequencing template. Graves' disease diagnosis used American Thyroid Association guidelines. Study-wide points: Relative to newly diagnosed Graves' patients, persistent ones had lower TCR diversity.

The TCR beta library used iRepertoire HTBI primers with Arm-PCR amplification of CDR3. TCRdb reprocessed the multiplex PCR reads via MiXCR and lists one record per CDR3 protein. This table holds over 500,000 distinct CDR3 sequences, 16% found once. These data were also reused for a study on T cells in Graves' hyperthyroidism and ophthalmopathy. As reported in that work: Ophthalmopathy could be told apart from stable hyperthyroidism with a 13 V-J model.

The TCR was taken from a man in his late teens or twenties with Graves disease. This specimen was peripheral blood mononuclear cells (PBMCs), taken at new diagnosis, from a patient treated with antithyroid drugs.

The CDR3 DNA follows: TGTGCCTGGAGAGTCGCGGACAGGGATGTCGGGGAGCTGTTTTTT. Protein product: CAWRVADRDVGELFF. The chain carries TRBV30 and TRBJ2-2; 8 bases agree with TRBD1. This CDR3 is 15 amino acids long. V shed 3 bases and J 7 bases; nucleotides not matched to a gene: 10. CDR1 and CDR2 (germline): GTSNPN, SVGIG (reference sequence). Together with reference TRBV30 and TRBJ2-2, the CDR3 gives the full variable domain: SQTIHQWPATLVQPVGSPLSLECTVEGTSNPNLYWYRQAAGRGLQLLFYSVGIGQISSEVPQNLSASRPQDRQFILSSKKLLLSDSGFYLCAWRVADRDVGELFFGEGSRLTVL.